The clone carrying this T cell receptor beta chain came up a few times. No antigen is known for it. V shed 1 base and J shed 3 bases, with 9 bases lying between them. Germline CDR1 reads SGHTA; CDR2 reads FQGNSA. The length of the CDR3 is 14 residues. This entry is derived from a study of beta chain features in type 1 diabetes. Study information: Age and gender were similar between patients and healthy donors, as were cell yields. Study results and caveats: Researchers report that Type 1 diabetes patients had moderately but significantly shorter TCRB CDR3s across all four CD4+ subsets.

What was sequenced were expressed TCRB transcripts, since all of the isolated RNA had been reverse transcribed. Using immunoSEQ multiplex PCR, the repertoire was profiled, and TCRdb retains in-frame clones only, with some absent. The top ten hold around 0.66% of the sample, which has roughly 350,000 clones, around 10% seen once. The sequence derives from a man between 25 and 39 years old with type 1 diabetes. This chain links TRBV7-2 with TRBJ1-2; D unclear. Sequencing was performed on central memory CD4+ T cells from blood. The CDR3 DNA follows: TGTGCCAGCAGCTTAGTCTCAACAGACTATGGCTACACCTTC. This sequence encodes CASSLVSTDYGYTF.